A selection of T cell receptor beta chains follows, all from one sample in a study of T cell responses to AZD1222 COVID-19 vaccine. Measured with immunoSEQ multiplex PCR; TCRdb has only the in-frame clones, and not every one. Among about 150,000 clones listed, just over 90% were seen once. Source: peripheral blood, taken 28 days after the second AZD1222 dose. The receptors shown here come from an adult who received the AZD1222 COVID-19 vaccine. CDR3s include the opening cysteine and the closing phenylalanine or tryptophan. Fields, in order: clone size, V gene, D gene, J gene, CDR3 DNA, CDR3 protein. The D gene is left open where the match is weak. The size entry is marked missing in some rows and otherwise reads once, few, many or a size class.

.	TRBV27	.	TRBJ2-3	TGTGCCAGCAGTTCTCCGGGCGGTTACACAGATACGCAGTATTTT	CASSSPGGYTDTQYF
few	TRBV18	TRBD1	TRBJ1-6	TGTGCCAGCTCACCAGCAACAGGGGACTATAATTCACCCCTCCACTTT	CASSPATGDYNSPLHF
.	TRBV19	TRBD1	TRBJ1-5	TGTGCCAGTAGGTCGAGGACAGGGGGATACAATCAGCCCCAGCATTTT	CASRSRTGGYNQPQHF
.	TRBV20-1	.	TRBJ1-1	TGCAGTGCTAGTTTTTCAGGACAGCTGACCACTGAAGCTTTCTTT	CSASFSGQLTTEAFF
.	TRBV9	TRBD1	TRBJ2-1	TGTGCCAGCAGCTCGCACCGGGACAGAGAATTTCTTGTACAAGGCAATGAGCAGTTCTTC	CASSSHRDREFLVQGNEQFF
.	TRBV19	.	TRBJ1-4	TGTGCCAGTAGTGCCGGGGATGCAACTAATGAAAAACTGTTTTTT	CASSAGDATNEKLFF
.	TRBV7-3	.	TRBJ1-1	TGTGCCAGCAGCTTATCCGGCACTGAAGCTTTCTTT	CASSLSGTEAFF
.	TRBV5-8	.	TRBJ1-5	TGTGCCAGCAGTAGTCACAATCAGCCCCAGCATTTT	CASSSHNQPQHF
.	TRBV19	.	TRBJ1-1	TGTGCCAGTACCCCCAAGGGAAGGGGGATCACTGAAGCTTTCTTT	CASTPKGRGITEAFF
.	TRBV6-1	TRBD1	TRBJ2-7	TGTGCCAGCAGTGAGGGACAGGGGGCTGGATACGAGCAGTACTTC	CASSEGQGAGYEQYF
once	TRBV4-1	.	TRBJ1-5	TGCGCCAGCAGCCAGGGGCAGGGAAGCAATCAGCCCCAGCATTTT	CASSQGQGSNQPQHF
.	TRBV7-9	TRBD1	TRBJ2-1	TGTGCCAGCAGCTTCGCGGACAGGGCGAATGAGCAGTTCTTC	CASSFADRANEQFF
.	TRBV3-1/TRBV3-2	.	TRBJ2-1	TGTGCCAGCAGCCAAGATCCCTGGGACGGAGACGACAATGAGCAGTTCTTC	CASSQDPWDGDDNEQFF
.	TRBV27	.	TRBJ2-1	TGTGCCAGCAGTTTTGTTAGAGGCGATGAGCAGTTCTTC	CASSFVRGDEQFF
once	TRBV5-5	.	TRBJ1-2	TGTGCCAGCAGTCGCTGGGCAGGGGAATTCAACTATGGCTACACCTTC	CASSRWAGEFNYGYTF
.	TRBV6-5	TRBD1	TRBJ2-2	TGTGCCAGCAGACGACAGGGGGTCAACACCGGGGAGCTGTTTTTT	CASRRQGVNTGELFF
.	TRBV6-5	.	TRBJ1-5	TGTGCCAGCAGTAAAAAAGGAAATCAGCCCCAGCATTTT	CASSKKGNQPQHF
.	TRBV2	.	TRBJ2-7	TGTGCCAGCAGGGGAGAGGGTACCGCCGAGCAGTACTTC	CASRGEGTAEQYF
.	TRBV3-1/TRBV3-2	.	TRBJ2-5	TGTGCCAGCAGTTTCGAGCTATTCCAAGAGACCCAGTACTTC	CASSFELFQETQYF
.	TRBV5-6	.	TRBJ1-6	TGTGCCAGCAGCTTGAGGCGGAATTCACCCCTCCACTTT	CASSLRRNSPLHF
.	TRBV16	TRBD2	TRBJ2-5	TGTGCCAGCAGCCAGCCAGGACTAGCACAAGAGACCCAGTACTTC	CASSQPGLAQETQYF
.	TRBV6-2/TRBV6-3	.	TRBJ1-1	TGTGCCAGCAGTTACGTCCCCCGACAGAACACTGAAGCTTTCTTT	CASSYVPRQNTEAFF
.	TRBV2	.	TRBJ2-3	TGTGCCAGCAGAATCACAGATACGCAGTATTTT	CASRITDTQYF
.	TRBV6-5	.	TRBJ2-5	TGTGCCAGCAGTAACCAAGAGACCCAGTACTTC	CASSNQETQYF
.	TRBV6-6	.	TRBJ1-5	TGTGCCAGCAGTTCATTTGAGGCCCAGCATTTT	CASSSFEAQHF
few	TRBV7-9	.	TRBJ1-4	TGTGCCAGCAGCTTATCCGGTAATGAAAAACTGTTTTTT	CASSLSGNEKLFF
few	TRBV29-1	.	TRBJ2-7	TGCAGCGTAGCCCGGGACTACGAGCAGTACTTC	CSVARDYEQYF
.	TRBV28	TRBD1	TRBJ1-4	TGTGCCAGCAGTTTCGGAGGGACAGGGGAAAATGAAAAACTGTTTTTT	CASSFGGTGENEKLFF
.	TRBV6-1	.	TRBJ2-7	TGTGCCAGCAGTGAACCATCCGCGTCTCGGTACGAGCAGTACTTC	CASSEPSASRYEQYF
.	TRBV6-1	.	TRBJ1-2	TGTGCCAGCAGTGAACAGAGACGATATGGCTACACCTTC	CASSEQRRYGYTF
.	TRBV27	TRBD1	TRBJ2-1	TGTGCCAGCAGTTTGACAGGGAATGAGCAGTTCTTC	CASSLTGNEQFF
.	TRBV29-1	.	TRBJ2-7	TGCAGCGTTGGGGGGCAGACCTACGAGCAGTACTTC	CSVGGQTYEQYF
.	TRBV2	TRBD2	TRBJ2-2	TGTGCCAGCATGGGACTAGCCGACACCGGGGAGCTGTTTTTT	CASMGLADTGELFF
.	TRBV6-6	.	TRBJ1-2	TGTGCCAGCAGTTACCAGGGTAGTATCAACTATGGCTACACCTTC	CASSYQGSINYGYTF
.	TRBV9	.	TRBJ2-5	TGTGCCAGCAGCACGACTAGACGAGAGACCCAGTACTTC	CASSTTRRETQYF
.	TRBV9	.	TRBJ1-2	TGTGCCAGCAGCGTAGACCCTCGACGGGGAAACTATGGCTACACCTTC	CASSVDPRRGNYGYTF
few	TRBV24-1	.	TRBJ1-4	TGTGCCACCCGGGAGAGCGGGGAAAAACTGTTTTTT	CATRESGEKLFF